One and the same sample provided the 15 T cell receptor beta chains below, sequenced in a study of blood T cell repertoires in COVID-19. Using immunoSEQ multiplex PCR, the repertoire was profiled, and TCRdb retains in-frame clones only, with some absent. Among more than 110,000 clones listed, approximately 90% were seen once. The sample consisted of peripheral blood. These receptors were taken from a man aged 55-75 years with active or convalescent COVID-19.

The CDR3 bases are TGTGCCAGCAGCCGCCGCGACTGGCGGAGTCCCTACGAGCAGTACTTC. Translating gives CASSRRDWRSPYEQYF. V usage is TRBV6-2 or TRBV6-3 and J usage is TRBJ2-7, with D unclear. The ends were cut back, 6 bases at V and 2 bases at J, with 20 bases in the middle. From germline, CDR1 is MNHEY and CDR2 SVGEGT. The length of the CDR3 is 16 residues.

This chain links TRBV28 with TRBJ2-5; 11 bases line up with TRBD1. The CDR3 totals 15 residues. V gave up 5 bases and J gave up 5 bases; unmatched junction bases: 7. From germline, CDR1 is MDHEN and CDR2 SYDVKM. This CDR3 reads CASSRQGQGGETQYF. The DNA of the CDR3 is TGTGCCAGCAGTCGCCAGGGACAGGGGGGGGAGACCCAGTACTTC.

This clone has only one observation. The same CDR3 arises from other DNA sequences in this sample as well. J is TRBJ1-1 and V is TRBV2; no reliable D call. CDR3 length: 12 amino acids. The germline CDR1 and CDR2 sequences are SNHLY and FYNNEI. The V gene lost 8 bases and the J gene lost 0 bases, with 7 bases spanning the gap. The chain's CDR3 is CASRRVNTEAFF. DNA of the CDR3: TGTGCCAGCCGGAGGGTGAACACTGAAGCTTTCTTT.

This clone appeared once. The J gene is TRBJ2-5, the V gene TRBV19; D might be TRBD2 (5 bases). Trimming shortened V by 2 bases and J by 3 bases, and 7 bases separated the two germline ends. This CDR3 contains 13 residues. Germline V gene lookup returns CDR1 LNHDA and CDR2 SQIVND (reference sequence). This chain's CDR3 is CASSIREKETQYF. CDR3 DNA sequence: TGTGCCAGTAGTATACGGGAAAAAGAGACCCAGTACTTC.

The chain recombines TRBV20-1 with TRBJ2-5; 8 bases map to TRBD1. CDR1 is DFQATT and CDR2 is SNEGSKA in the germline V gene (reference sequence). The CDR3 contains 15 residues. V shed 3 bases, J shed 2 bases, and the junction held 8 bases outside the gene matches. The CDR3 is CSASSLTGVQETQYF. CDR3 DNA sequence: TGCAGTGCTAGTTCCTTGACAGGGGTGCAAGAGACCCAGTACTTC.

J is TRBJ1-4 and V is TRBV12-3 or TRBV12-4; 10 bases agree with TRBD1. This CDR3 region has 13 residues. The V gene end was trimmed by 6 bases and the J gene end by 7 bases; junction bases not matched to a gene: 2. Here the CDR3 DNA reads TGTGCCAGCAGGACAGGGGGCGTTGAAAAACTGTTTTTT. Translating it yields CASRTGGVEKLFF.

The chain combines TRBV7-2 with TRBJ1-1, with 8 positions matching TRBD1. J lost 2 bases, V lost 5 bases, and 7 bases had no gene match. This CDR3 has 15 amino acids. Germline-derived CDR1 and CDR2 are SGHTA and FQGNSA. The CDR3 DNA reads TGTGCCAGCAGCCGCCCAGGACAGGGTAACACTGAAGCTTTCTTT. It codes for CASSRPGQGNTEAFF.

CDR3 DNA: TGTGCCAGCGTCTGGGCAGCTAGCAATCAGCCCCAGCATTTT. This encodes CASVWAASNQPQHF. This chain joins TRBV28 and TRBJ1-5; D uncertain. V shed 8 bases and J shed 0 bases, with 11 bases lying between them. The germline CDR1 and CDR2 sequences are MDHEN and SYDVKM. CDR3 length: 14 residues.

Only a few counts were recorded for this clone. This sequence joins TRBV7-6 and TRBJ2-2; 9 bases are shared with TRBD1. The CDR3 runs to 15 residues. The V segment lost 6 bases and the J segment 7 bases; nucleotides outside the gene matches: 9. Germline CDR1 and CDR2: SGHVS and FNYEAQ. The CDR3, as DNA: TGTGCCAGCAGGGCTCCGGGACAGGGTAACGGGGAGCTGTTTTTT. Encoded protein: CASRAPGQGNGELFF.

V gene TRBV5-8 combines with J gene TRBJ2-5; 14 bases fit TRBD2. With 4 bases clipped from V and 1 base from J, the junction kept 0 bases outside the gene matches. The CDR3 length is 15 residues. Germline CDR1 SGHTS, CDR2 YDEGEE. This chain's CDR3 is CASSGTSGSQETQYF. Here the CDR3 DNA reads TGTGCCAGCAGCGGGACTAGCGGGAGCCAAGAGACCCAGTACTTC.

As for this clone: The sample carries other DNA sequences with the same CDR3. This chain connects TRBV7-8 to TRBJ1-1, with 8 nucleotides matching TRBD1. The V gene's germline CDR1 is SGHVS and CDR2 FQNEAQ. Trimming at V came to 2 bases and at J to 4 bases, leaving 0 bases not matched to a gene. The CDR3 spans 13 residues. The DNA of the CDR3 is TGTGCCAGCAGCTTAACAGGGGGCACTGAAGCTTTCTTT. It specifies CASSLTGGTEAFF.

The chain joins TRBV28 to TRBJ1-4; perhaps TRBD1 as D (5 bases). V lost 5 bases and J lost 7, with 8 bases in between. The V gene's germline CDR1 is MDHEN and CDR2 SYDVKM. CDR3 length: 12 residues. The CDR3 is CASSRGSEKLFF. CDR3 DNA: TGTGCCAGCAGTCGGGGGAGTGAAAAACTGTTTTTT.

The chain is built from TRBV9 and TRBJ1-5; 11 nucleotides match TRBD1. V lost 4 bases to trimming and J lost 1 base; unmatched junction nucleotides: 13. The CDR3 is 19 residues long. The germline V gene encodes CDR1 SGDLS and CDR2 YYNGEE. The CDR3 DNA reads as TGTGCCAGCAGCCTCGCTGGGACAGGGGGGTCTCACAGCAATCAGCCCCAGCATTTT. It is translated as CASSLAGTGGSHSNQPQHF.

This rearrangement joins TRBV7-2 to TRBJ1-1; 7 bases are a match to TRBD1. Germline V CDR1 and CDR2: SGHTA, FQGNSA. The CDR3 length is 14 residues. V shed 4 bases, J shed 7 bases, and the junction held 9 bases outside the gene matches. CDR3 protein: CASSSRQGLGEAFF. Written as DNA, the CDR3 is TGTGCCAGCAGCTCCCGACAGGGCCTCGGTGAAGCTTTCTTT.

The V and J genes are TRBV27 and TRBJ2-3; D is unclear. The ends were cut back, 7 bases at V and 4 bases at J, with 15 bases in the middle. This CDR3 spans 14 amino acids. Germline lookup yields CDR1 MNHEY and CDR2 SMNVEV (reference sequence). CDR3 residues: CASTLSPRADTQYF. The CDR3 coding sequence is TGTGCCAGCACCCTCTCCCCGAGAGCAGATACGCAGTATTTT.